Below, 19 T cell receptor beta chains from the same sample are listed, as sequenced in a study of T cell responses to AZD1222 COVID-19 vaccine. The data were produced by immunoSEQ multiplex PCR, yet TCRdb's version contains in-frame clones alone and is incomplete. The sample carries about 110,000 clones, roughly 86% recorded once. Sequenced material: peripheral blood, taken on day 0 of AZD1222 vaccination. These receptors were taken from an adult in good health.

The rearrangement joins TRBV6-2 or TRBV6-3 to TRBJ2-5, with 11 bases that match TRBD2. The germline V gene has CDR1 MNHEY and CDR2 SVGEGT. V gave up 3 bases and J gave up 1 base; unmatched junction bases: 7. The CDR3 runs 17 residues. CDR3 protein: CASSYSSGGIIQETQYF. The CDR3 nucleotides read TGTGCCAGCAGTTATTCTAGCGGGGGGATCATCCAAGAGACCCAGTACTTC.

This sequence joins TRBV10-3 and TRBJ2-2; D uncertain. Germline CDR1 and CDR2: ENHRY and SYGVKD. The CDR3 consists of 15 residues. V was clipped by 6 bases and J by 0 bases, with 11 bases between them. CDR3 sequence (DNA): TGTGCCATCAGGCGCAGCATCGCGAACACCGGGGAGCTGTTTTTT. Translation gives CAIRRSIANTGELFF.

The chain links TRBV9 to TRBJ2-7; D is uncertain. From germline, CDR1 is SGDLS and CDR2 YYNGEE. V was clipped by 3 bases and J by 6 bases, with 7 bases between them. The CDR3 totals 11 residues. Here the CDR3 DNA reads TGTGCCAGCAGCGGGGATAGCGAGCAGTACTTC. Residues: CASSGDSEQYF.

For the CDR3, the DNA is TGTGCCAGCCGGGCCCCTGGTAGGGATACGCAGTATTTT. Translation: CASRAPGRDTQYF. The rearrangement uses TRBV6-5 and TRBJ2-3; D remains unclear. Trimming removed 8 bases at V and 6 bases at J, with 15 bases between. Germline CDR1 MNHEY, CDR2 SVGAGI. CDR3 length: 13 amino acids.

This chain joins TRBV7-3 and TRBJ2-3; D gene unclear. CDR3 size: 12 residues. Germline V gene sequence: CDR1 SGHTA, CDR2 FQGTGA. Trimming removed 5 bases at V and 7 bases at J, with 10 bases between. The CDR3 protein is CASSITPHTQYF. The CDR3 DNA follows: TGTGCCAGCAGCATTACCCCCCATACGCAGTATTTT.

V gene TRBV14 combines with J gene TRBJ1-1; unclear D gene. Trimming stripped 4 bases from V and 0 bases from J, with 12 bases between. The germline gives CDR1 SGHDN, CDR2 FVKESK. The CDR3 totals 15 residues. The CDR3: CASSPGGALNTEAFF. The CDR3 bases are TGTGCCAGCAGCCCAGGAGGAGCTTTGAACACTGAAGCTTTCTTT.

V is TRBV4-1 and J is TRBJ2-7, with 9 bases matching TRBD1. Trimming cost V 3 bases and J 7 bases; bases outside gene matches: 10. CDR1 is MGHRA and CDR2 is YSYEKL in the germline V gene. The CDR3 totals 15 residues. The CDR3 spells CASSHPGTGPREQYF. CDR3 DNA: TGCGCCAGCAGCCATCCCGGGACAGGGCCCCGTGAGCAGTACTTC.

This rearrangement joins TRBV12-3 or TRBV12-4 to TRBJ1-5; D might be TRBD1 (6 bases). Trimming removed 6 bases at V and 4 bases at J, with 10 bases between. CDR3 length: 13 amino acids. As DNA, the CDR3 is TGTGCCAGCAGGACTACAGGGAATCAGCCCCAGCATTTT. It encodes CASRTTGNQPQHF.

The J gene is TRBJ1-2, the V gene TRBV28; D is possibly TRBD1 (5 bases). Between the trimmed V and J ends, which lost 7 bases and 2 bases, there was a span of 14 bases. CDR3 length equals 14 residues. Germline CDR1 reads MDHEN; CDR2 reads SYDVKM. The CDR3 sequence: CASKQPGENYGYTF. As DNA, the CDR3 is TGTGCCAGCAAACAACCGGGGGAGAACTATGGCTACACCTTC.

This clone is a singleton in its sample. The chain employs TRBV6-5 and TRBJ2-1; weak D call: TRBD1 (7 bases). CDR3 size: 15 residues. Trimming removed 2 bases from V and 6 bases from J, with 14 bases in between. Germline loops: CDR1 MNHEY, CDR2 SVGAGI. CDR3 nucleotide sequence: TGTGCCAGCAGTTACCGACAGGGACTTGGCAATGAGCAGTTCTTC. As protein: CASSYRQGLGNEQFF.

The J gene is TRBJ2-1, the V gene TRBV29-1, with D possibly being TRBD2 (5 bases). The CDR3 spans 16 residues. V lost 3 bases, J lost 5 bases, and 20 bases lay in between. Germline V lookup: CDR1 SQVTM, CDR2 ANQGSEA. The CDR3 DNA reads as TGCAGCGTTGATACCGGGGAAAGATTTTTACACAATGAGCAGTTCTTC. It specifies CSVDTGERFLHNEQFF.

The chain couples TRBV19 to TRBJ2-6, with TRBD1 matching 8 bases. The CDR3 is 17 amino acids. The junction had 8 bases not matched to a gene; V was cut back by 7 bases and J by 0 bases. The germline V gene encodes CDR1 LNHDA and CDR2 SQIVND (reference sequence). The chain's CDR3 is CASTTGQAYSGANVLTF. The CDR3 bases are TGTGCCAGTACCACGGGACAGGCCTACTCTGGGGCCAACGTCCTGACTTTC.

This sequence joins TRBV2 and TRBJ1-5, with D maybe TRBD1 (5 bases). Germline V lookup: CDR1 SNHLY, CDR2 FYNNEI. The germline V and J ends were trimmed by 6 bases and 3 bases, with 12 bases remaining between them. The CDR3 totals 14 residues. CDR3 in DNA: TGTGCCAGCAGACGGGACGGCGACAATCAGCCCCAGCATTTT. This codes for CASRRDGDNQPQHF.

The rearrangement uses TRBV7-9 and TRBJ1-2; D gene ambiguous. This CDR3 spans 16 amino acids. V lost 6 bases to trimming and J lost 0 bases, with 17 bases between them. Germline lookup yields CDR1 SEHNR and CDR2 FQNEAQ (reference sequence). In DNA form, the CDR3 reads TGTGCCAGCAGGGCATTATTCGGGGAATCTAACTATGGCTACACCTTC. This sequence encodes CASRALFGESNYGYTF. The full variable domain, rest sourced from reference TRBV7-9 and TRBJ1-2, is DTGVSQNPRHKITKRGQNVTFRCDPISEHNRLYWYRQTLGQGPEFLTYFQNEAQLEKSRLLSDRFSAERPKGSFSTLEIQRTEQGDSAMYLCASRALFGESNYGYTFGSGTRLTVV.

The chain carries TRBV28 and TRBJ2-1; the D is unclear. Between the trimmed V and J ends, which lost 3 bases and 6 bases, there was a span of 18 bases. From germline, CDR1 is MDHEN and CDR2 SYDVKM. The CDR3 has 16 residues. The CDR3, as DNA: TGTGCCAGCAGTTTCCGGGTGGGGAAACCGCCCAATGAGCAGTTCTTC. Protein product: CASSFRVGKPPNEQFF.

V is TRBV18 and J is TRBJ2-5; D possibly corresponds to TRBD1 (5 bases). Germline V gives CDR1 KGHSH, CDR2 LQKENI. The V end was cut by 3 bases, the J end by 0 bases, with 11 bases between. This CDR3 region has 15 residues. Written as DNA, the CDR3 is TGTGCCAGCTCACCCACAGGCGGTTACCAAGAGACCCAGTACTTC. Its protein is CASSPTGGYQETQYF.

Here the CDR3 reads CASSLNRGAVNEQYF. The CDR3 nucleotides read TGTGCCAGTAGTTTAAACAGGGGAGCTGTGAACGAGCAGTACTTC. The V and J genes are TRBV19 and TRBJ2-7; 7 positions agree with TRBD1. Per the germline V gene, CDR1 is LNHDA and CDR2 is SQIVND (reference sequence). The J segment lost 5 bases and the V segment lost 5 bases, leaving 12 bases of the junction unmatched. This CDR3 has 15 amino acids.

V gene TRBV28 combines with J gene TRBJ1-2; 7 bases agree with TRBD1. Germline trimming cut 5 bases from V and 4 bases from J; bases unmatched to any gene: 19. The CDR3 is made up of 18 amino acids. Germline V gene lookup returns CDR1 MDHEN and CDR2 SYDVKM. DNA for the CDR3: TGTGCCAGCAGTGGCCGCCGGGACAGACTACGAGGGCTCTATGGCTACACCTTC. Translating it yields CASSGRRDRLRGLYGYTF.

The gene calls are TRBV19 and TRBJ2-3; 10 nucleotides align to TRBD2. CDR1 is LNHDA, CDR2 SQIVND, per germline (reference sequence). The CDR3 consists of 16 residues. The V and J ends lost 6 bases and 0 bases, in that order; junction bases with no gene match: 6. The DNA of the CDR3 is TGTGCCAGTAGCGAACTAGCGGGGTCTAGCACAGATACGCAGTATTTT. The encoded protein is CASSELAGSSTDTQYF. The full variable domain, in which reference TRBV19 and TRBJ2-3 provide the parts outside the CDR3, is DGGITQSPKYLFRKEGQNVTLSCEQNLNHDAMYWYRQDPGQGLRLIYYSQIVNDFQKGDIAEGYSVSREKKESFPLTVTSAQKNPTAFYLCASSELAGSSTDTQYFGPGTRLTVL.